This T cell receptor (beta chain) was recorded in a study of beta chain features in type 1 diabetes. About this clone itself: Its cognate antigen is unknown.

The whole isolated RNA underwent reverse transcription, so sequencing captured expressed TCRB transcripts. The assay was immunoSEQ multiplex PCR, and TCRdb's table has in-frame clones only and misses some. Of roughly 350,000 clones in the sample, 11% were seen once. Germline values: CDR1 KGHSH, CDR2 LQKENI. This CDR3 contains 16 residues. V was clipped by 2 bases and J by 5 bases; unmatched bases: 11. The study, taken as a whole, reports: Fewer junction insertions and more nucleotide deletions appeared in type 1 diabetes patients.

This clonotype was obtained from a woman aged 25 to 39 in good health. Source material: naive CD4+ T cells from blood. The chain recombines TRBV18 with TRBJ2-7, with TRBD1 matching over 8 bases. The CDR3 DNA reads TGTGCCAGCTCACCAAGTGTAGGACAGGGTGCGCACGAGCAGTACTTC. Its translation is CASSPSVGQGAHEQYF.